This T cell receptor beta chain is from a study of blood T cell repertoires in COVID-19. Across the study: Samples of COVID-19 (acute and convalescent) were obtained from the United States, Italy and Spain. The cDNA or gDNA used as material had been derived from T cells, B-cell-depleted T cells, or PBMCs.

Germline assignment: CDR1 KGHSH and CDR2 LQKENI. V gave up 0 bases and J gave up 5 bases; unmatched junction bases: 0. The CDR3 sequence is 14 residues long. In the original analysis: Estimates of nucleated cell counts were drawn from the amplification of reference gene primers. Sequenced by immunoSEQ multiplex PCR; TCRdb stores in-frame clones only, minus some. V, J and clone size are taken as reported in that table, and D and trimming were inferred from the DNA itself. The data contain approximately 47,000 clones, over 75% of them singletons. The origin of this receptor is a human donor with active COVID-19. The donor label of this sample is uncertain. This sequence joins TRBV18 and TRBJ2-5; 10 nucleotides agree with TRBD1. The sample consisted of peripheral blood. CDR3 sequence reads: CASSPPGQGETQYF. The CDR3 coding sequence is TGTGCCAGCTCACCACCGGGACAGGGGGAGACCCAGTACTTC.